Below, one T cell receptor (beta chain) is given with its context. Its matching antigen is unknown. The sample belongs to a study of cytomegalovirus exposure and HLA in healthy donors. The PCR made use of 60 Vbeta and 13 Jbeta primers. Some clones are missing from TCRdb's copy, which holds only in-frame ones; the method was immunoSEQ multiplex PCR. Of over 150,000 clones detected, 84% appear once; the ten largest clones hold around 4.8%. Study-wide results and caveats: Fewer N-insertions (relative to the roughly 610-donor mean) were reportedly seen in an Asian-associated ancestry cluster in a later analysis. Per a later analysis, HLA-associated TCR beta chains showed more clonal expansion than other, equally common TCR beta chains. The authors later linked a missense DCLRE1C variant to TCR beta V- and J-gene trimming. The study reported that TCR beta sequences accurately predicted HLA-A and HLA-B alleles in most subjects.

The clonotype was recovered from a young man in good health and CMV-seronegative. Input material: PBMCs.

In nucleotides, the CDR3 is TGCGCCAGCAGTCAATGGGGCTTAATTAGCAATCAGCCCCAGCATTTT. Its translation: CASSQWGLISNQPQHF. V gene TRBV23-1 combines with J gene TRBJ1-5, with a weak D call TRBD1 (5 bases). TRBV23-1 belongs to the ORF category, with a function that is uncertain. Trimming took off 1 base at V and 0 bases at J, with 10 bases between the two ends. CDR3 length: 16 residues.